Included here is one T cell receptor beta chain sequence, with context. This sample was taken from a study of identical twins. The germline V gene has CDR1 GTSNPN and CDR2 SVGIG (reference sequence). The CDR3 is 12 residues long. V lost 5 bases and J 4 bases, leaving 11 bases between the germline ends. The authors used template switching to add a universal primer site and gave cDNA unique molecular identifiers. One entry per CDR3 protein results from TCRdb running MiXCR on the 5' RACE reads. The table lists some 500,000 distinct CDR3 sequences, more than 13% of them singletons, with roughly 0.5% in the top ten. The data were also submitted as part of a second study, on yellow fever vaccine responses in identical twins. This second study notes: The authors reported partly convergent, partly personalized vaccine responses in identical twins.

This chain uses TRBV30 with TRBJ1-2; D is ambiguous. The source of this sequence is a woman under 30 in good health. Specimen: CD4+ T cells sorted from blood. CDR3 protein: CAWAWTLYGYTF. Here the CDR3 DNA reads TGTGCCTGGGCATGGACCCTCTATGGCTACACCTTC.